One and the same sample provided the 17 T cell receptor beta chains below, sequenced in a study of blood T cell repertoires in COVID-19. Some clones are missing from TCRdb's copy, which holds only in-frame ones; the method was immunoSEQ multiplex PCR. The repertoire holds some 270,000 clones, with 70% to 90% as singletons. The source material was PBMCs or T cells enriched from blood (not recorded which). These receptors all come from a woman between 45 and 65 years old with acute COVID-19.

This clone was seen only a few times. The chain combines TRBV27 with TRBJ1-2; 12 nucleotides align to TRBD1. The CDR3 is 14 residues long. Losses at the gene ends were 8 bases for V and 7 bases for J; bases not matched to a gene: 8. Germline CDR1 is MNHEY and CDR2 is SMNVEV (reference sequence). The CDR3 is CASGPGQGASGYTF. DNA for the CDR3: TGTGCCAGCGGACCGGGACAGGGGGCCAGTGGCTACACCTTC.

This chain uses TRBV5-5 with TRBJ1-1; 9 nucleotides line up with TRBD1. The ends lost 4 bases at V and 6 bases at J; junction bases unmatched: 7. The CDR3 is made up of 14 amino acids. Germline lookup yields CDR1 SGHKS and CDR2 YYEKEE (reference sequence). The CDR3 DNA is TGTGCCAGCAGCCCGTGGACAGGGGTCGCTGAAGCTTTCTTT. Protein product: CASSPWTGVAEAFF.

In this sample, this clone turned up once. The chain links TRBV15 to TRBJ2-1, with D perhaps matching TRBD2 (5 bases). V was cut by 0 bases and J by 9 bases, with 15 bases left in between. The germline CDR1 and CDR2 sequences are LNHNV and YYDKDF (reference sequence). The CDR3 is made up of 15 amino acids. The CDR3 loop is CATSRDRLSSTEQFF. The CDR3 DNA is TGTGCCACCAGCAGAGATAGATTGTCTAGCACTGAGCAGTTCTTC.

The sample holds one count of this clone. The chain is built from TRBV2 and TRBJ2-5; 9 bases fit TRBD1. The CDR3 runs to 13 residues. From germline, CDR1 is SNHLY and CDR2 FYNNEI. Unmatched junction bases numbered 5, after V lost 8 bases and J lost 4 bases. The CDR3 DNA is TGTGCCAGCGAGCCGGGACAGGGAGAGACCCAGTACTTC. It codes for CASEPGQGETQYF.

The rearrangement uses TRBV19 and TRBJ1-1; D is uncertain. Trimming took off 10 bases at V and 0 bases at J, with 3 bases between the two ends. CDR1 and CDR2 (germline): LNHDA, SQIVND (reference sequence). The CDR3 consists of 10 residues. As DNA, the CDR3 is TGTGCCACCATGAACACTGAAGCTTTCTTT. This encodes CATMNTEAFF. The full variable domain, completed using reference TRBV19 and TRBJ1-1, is DGGITQSPKYLFRKEGQNVTLSCEQNLNHDAMYWYRQDPGQGLRLIYYSQIVNDFQKGDIAEGYSVSREKKESFPLTVTSAQKNPTAFYLCATMNTEAFFGQGTRLTVV.

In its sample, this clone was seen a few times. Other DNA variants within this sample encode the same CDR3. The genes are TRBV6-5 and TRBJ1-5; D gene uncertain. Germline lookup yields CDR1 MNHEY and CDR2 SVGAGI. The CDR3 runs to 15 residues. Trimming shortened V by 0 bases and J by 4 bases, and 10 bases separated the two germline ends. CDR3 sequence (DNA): TGTGCCAGCAGTTACTCGCGGGTGGGAAATCAGCCCCAGCATTTT. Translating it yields CASSYSRVGNQPQHF.

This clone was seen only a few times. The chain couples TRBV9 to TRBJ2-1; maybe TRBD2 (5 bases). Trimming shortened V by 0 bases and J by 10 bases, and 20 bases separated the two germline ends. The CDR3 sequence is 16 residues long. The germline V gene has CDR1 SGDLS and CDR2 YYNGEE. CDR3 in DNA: TGTGCCAGCAGCGTAGAGATTAGCGTCGGTCCGTCGGAGCAGTTCTTC. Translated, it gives CASSVEISVGPSEQFF.

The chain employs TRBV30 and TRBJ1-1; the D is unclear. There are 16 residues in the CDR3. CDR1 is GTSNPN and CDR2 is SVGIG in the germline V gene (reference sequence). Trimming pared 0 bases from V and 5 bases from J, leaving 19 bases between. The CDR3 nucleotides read TGTGCCTGGAGTGTCGAACCGGGATTGCCGGGGACTGAAGCTTTCTTT. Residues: CAWSVEPGLPGTEAFF.

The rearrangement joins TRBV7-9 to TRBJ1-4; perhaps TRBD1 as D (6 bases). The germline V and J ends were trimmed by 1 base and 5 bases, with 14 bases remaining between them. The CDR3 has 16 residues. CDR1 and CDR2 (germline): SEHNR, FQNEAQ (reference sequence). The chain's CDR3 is CASSLVQGQPNEKLFF. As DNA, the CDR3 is TGTGCCAGCAGCTTAGTTCAAGGACAGCCAAATGAAAAACTGTTTTTT.

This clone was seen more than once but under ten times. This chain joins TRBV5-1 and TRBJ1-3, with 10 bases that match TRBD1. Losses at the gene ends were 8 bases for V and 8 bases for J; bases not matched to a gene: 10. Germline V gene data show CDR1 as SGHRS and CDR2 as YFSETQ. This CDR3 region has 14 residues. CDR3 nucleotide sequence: TGCGCCAGAAGCAGGGGACAGGGGAGGGACACCATATATTTT. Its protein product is CARSRGQGRDTIYF.

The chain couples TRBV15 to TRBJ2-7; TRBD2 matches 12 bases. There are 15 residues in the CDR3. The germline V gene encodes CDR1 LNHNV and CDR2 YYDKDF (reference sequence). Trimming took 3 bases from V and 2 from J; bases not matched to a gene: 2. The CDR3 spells CATSSSSGGAYEQYF. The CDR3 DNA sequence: TGTGCCACCAGCAGCTCTAGCGGGGGGGCCTACGAGCAGTACTTC.

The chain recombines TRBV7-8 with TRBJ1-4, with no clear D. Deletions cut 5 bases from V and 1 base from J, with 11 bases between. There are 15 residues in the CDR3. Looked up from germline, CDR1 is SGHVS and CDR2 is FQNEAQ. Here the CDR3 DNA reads TGTGCCAGCAGCCCCGGACGGGAAACTAATGAAAAACTGTTTTTT. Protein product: CASSPGRETNEKLFF.

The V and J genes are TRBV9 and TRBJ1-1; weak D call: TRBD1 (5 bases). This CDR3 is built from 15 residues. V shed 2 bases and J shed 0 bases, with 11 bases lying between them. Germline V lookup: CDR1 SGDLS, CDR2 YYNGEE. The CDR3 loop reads CASSVGGSLNTEAFF. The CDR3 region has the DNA TGTGCCAGCAGCGTCGGGGGATCCTTGAACACTGAAGCTTTCTTT.

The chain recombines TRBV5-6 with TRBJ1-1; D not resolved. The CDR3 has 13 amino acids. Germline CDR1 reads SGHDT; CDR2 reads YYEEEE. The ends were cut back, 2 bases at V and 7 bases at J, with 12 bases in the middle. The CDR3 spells CASSLRGRIEAFF. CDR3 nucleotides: TGTGCCAGCAGCTTAAGAGGGCGAATTGAAGCTTTCTTT.

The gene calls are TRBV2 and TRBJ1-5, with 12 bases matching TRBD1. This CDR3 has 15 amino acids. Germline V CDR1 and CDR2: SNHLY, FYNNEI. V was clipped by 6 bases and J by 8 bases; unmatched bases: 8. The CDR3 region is CASSPGTGGEKPQHF. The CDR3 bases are TGTGCCAGCAGCCCCGGGACAGGGGGCGAGAAGCCCCAGCATTTT.

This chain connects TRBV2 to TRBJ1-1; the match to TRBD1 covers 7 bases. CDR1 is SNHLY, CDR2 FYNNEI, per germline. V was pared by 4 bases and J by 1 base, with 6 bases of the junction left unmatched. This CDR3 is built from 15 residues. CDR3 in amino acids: CASSALGTENTEAFF. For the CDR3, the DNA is TGTGCCAGCAGTGCCCTAGGGACAGAGAACACTGAAGCTTTCTTT. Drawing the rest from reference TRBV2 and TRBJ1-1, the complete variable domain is EPEVTQTPSHQVTQMGQEVILRCVPISNHLYFYWYRQILGQKVEFLVSFYNNEISEKSEIFDDQFSVERPDGSNFTLKIRSTKLEDSAMYFCASSALGTENTEAFFGQGTRLTVV.

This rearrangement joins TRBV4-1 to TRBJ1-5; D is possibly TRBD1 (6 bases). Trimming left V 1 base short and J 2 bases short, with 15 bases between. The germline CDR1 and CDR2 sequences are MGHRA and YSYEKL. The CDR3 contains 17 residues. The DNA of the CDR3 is TGCGCCAGCAGCCAAGGGGATCAGGGGTTGGGCAATCAGCCCCAGCATTTT. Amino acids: CASSQGDQGLGNQPQHF.